This T cell receptor (beta chain) stems from a study of T cell changes during pregnancy in multiple sclerosis. CDR3 length equals 16 residues. Germline V gene data show CDR1 as MGHRA and CDR2 as YSYEKL. The ends were cut back, 1 base at V and 1 base at J, with 13 bases in the middle. Measured with immunoSEQ multiplex PCR; TCRdb has only the in-frame clones, and not every one. The sample shows 28,000 or so clones, just over 90% of them seen only once. The starting material was CD8+ T cells from peripheral blood mononuclear cells, obtained before pregnancy. This receptor was obtained from a female donor with multiple sclerosis, enrolled in a pregnancy study. V gene TRBV4-1 combines with J gene TRBJ2-5, with D unresolved. The CDR3 DNA is TGCGCCAGCAGCCAAGTTCTTTCGTCGTTCCAAGAGACCCAGTACTTC. It specifies CASSQVLSSFQETQYF.